This T cell receptor (beta chain) stems from a study of T cell responses to AZD1222 COVID-19 vaccine. Clones were sequenced by immunoSEQ multiplex PCR, and TCRdb holds only the in-frame ones, with some missing. The sample yields approximately 150,000 clones, about 92% seen once. The CDR3 consists of 16 residues. Trimming pared 4 bases from V and 0 bases from J, leaving 15 bases between. Germline V CDR1 and CDR2: GTSNPN, SVGIG (reference sequence). Broader study findings: Per reports, nearly half of all spike-specific TCRs target regions that are unmutated in variants.

On this clone: Its antigen is unknown.

The chain is built from TRBV30 and TRBJ2-2; possibly TRBD2 for D (7 bases). The source of this sequence is an adult who received the AZD1222 COVID-19 vaccine. Sequencing used peripheral blood, obtained 28 days after the second AZD1222 dose. CDR3 protein: CAWIPRGGSNTGELFF. The CDR3 DNA sequence: TGTGCCTGGATCCCGAGGGGGGGATCGAACACCGGGGAGCTGTTTTTT.